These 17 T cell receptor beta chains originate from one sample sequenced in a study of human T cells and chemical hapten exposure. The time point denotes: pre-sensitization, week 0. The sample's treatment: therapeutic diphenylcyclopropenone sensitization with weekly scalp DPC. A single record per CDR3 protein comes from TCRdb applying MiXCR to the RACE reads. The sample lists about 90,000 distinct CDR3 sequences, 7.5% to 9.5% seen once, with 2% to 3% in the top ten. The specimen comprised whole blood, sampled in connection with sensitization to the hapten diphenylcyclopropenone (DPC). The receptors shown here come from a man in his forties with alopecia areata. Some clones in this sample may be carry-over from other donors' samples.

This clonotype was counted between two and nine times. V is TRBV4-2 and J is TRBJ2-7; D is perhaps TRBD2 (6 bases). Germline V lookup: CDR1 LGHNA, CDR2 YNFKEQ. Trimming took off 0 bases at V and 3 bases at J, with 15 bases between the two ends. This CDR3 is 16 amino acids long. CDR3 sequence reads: CASSQDSRGKGYEQYF. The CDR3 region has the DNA TGTGCCAGCAGCCAAGATAGTCGGGGGAAGGGCTACGAGCAGTACTTC.

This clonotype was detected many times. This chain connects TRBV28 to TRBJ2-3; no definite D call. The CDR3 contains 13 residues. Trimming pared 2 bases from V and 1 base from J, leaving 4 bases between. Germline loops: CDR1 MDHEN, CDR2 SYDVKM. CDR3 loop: CASSLAGTDTQYF. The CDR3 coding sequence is TGTGCCAGCAGTTTAGCGGGCACAGATACGCAGTATTTT.

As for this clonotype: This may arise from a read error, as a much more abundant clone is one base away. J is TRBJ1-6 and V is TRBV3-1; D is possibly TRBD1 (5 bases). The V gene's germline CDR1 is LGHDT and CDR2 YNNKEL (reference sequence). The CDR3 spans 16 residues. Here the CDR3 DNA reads TGTGCCAGCAGCCAAAGCAGGGACCCGTATAATTCACCCCTCAACTTT. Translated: CASSQSRDPYNSPLNF.

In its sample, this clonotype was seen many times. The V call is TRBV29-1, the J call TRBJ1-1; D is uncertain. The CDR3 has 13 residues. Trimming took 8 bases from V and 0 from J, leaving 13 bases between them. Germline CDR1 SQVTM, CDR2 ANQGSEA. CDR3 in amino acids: CSTARAMNTEAFF. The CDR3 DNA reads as TGCAGCACCGCGAGGGCAATGAACACTGAAGCTTTCTTT.

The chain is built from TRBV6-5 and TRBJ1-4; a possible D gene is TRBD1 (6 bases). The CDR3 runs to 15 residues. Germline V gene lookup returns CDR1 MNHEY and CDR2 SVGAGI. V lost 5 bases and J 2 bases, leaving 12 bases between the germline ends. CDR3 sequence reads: CASSGLGGTNEKLFF. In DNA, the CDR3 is TGTGCCAGCAGTGGACTAGGGGGTACTAATGAAAAACTGTTTTTT.

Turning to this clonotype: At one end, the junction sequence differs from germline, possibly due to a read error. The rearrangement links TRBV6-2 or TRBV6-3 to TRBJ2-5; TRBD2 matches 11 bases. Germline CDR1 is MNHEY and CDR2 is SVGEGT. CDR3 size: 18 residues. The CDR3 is CASSYSLSGRDIEETQYF. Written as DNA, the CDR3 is TGTGCCAGCAGCTACTCCCTTAGCGGGAGGGATATAGAAGAGACCCAGTACTTC.

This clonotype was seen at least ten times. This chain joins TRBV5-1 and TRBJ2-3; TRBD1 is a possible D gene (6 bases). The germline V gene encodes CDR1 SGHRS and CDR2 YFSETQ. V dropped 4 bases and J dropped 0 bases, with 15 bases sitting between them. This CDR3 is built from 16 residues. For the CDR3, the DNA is TGCGCCAGCAGCAGTATCAGGGGTTCTAGCACAGATACGCAGTATTTT. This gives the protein CASSSIRGSSTDTQYF. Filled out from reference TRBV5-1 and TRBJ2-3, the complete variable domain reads KAGVTQTPRYLIKTRGQQVTLSCSPISGHRSVSWYQQTPGQGLQFLFEYFSETQRNKGNFPGRFSGRQFSNSRSEMNVSTLELGDSALYLCASSSIRGSSTDTQYFGPGTRLTVL.

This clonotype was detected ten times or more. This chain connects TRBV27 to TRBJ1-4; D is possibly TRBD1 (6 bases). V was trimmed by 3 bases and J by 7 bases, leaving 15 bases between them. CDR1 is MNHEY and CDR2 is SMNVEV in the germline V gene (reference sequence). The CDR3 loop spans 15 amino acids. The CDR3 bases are TGTGCCAGCAGTTTGGCAGGGGCGGCGTCTGAAAAACTGTTTTTT. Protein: CASSLAGAASEKLFF.

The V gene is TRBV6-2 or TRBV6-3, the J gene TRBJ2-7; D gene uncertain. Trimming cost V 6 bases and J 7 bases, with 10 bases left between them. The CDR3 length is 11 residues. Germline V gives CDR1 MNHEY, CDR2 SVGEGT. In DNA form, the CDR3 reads TGTGCCAGCAGGGTCGGCCGGGAGCAGTACTTC. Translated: CASRVGREQYF.

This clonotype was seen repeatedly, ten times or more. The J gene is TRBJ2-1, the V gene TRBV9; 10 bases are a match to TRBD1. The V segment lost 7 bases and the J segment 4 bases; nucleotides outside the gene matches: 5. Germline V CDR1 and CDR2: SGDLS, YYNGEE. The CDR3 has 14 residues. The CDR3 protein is CASGTGDGYNEQFF. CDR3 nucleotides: TGTGCCAGCGGGACAGGGGACGGGTACAATGAGCAGTTCTTC.

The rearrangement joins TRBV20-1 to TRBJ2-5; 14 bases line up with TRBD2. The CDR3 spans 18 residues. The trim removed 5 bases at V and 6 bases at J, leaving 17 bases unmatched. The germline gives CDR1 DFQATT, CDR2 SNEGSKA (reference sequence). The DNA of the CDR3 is TGCAGTGCTGTGTACAGGGGGACTAGCGGGAGACCAGCGAAGACCCAGTACTTC. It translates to CSAVYRGTSGRPAKTQYF.

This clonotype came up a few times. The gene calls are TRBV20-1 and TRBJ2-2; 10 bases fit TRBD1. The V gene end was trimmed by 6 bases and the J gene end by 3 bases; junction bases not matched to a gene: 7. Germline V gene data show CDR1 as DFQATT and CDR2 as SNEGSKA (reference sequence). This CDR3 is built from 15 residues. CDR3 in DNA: TGCAGTGCCGTCGGACAGGGGGTTTACACCGGGGAGCTGTTTTTT. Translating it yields CSAVGQGVYTGELFF.

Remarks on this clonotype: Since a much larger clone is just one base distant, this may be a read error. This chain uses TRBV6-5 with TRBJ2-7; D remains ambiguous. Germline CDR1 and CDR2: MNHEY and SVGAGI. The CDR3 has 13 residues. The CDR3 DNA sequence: TGTGCCAGCGGTTACTCGGCCAGCTACGAGCAGTACTTC. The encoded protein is CASGYSASYEQYF.

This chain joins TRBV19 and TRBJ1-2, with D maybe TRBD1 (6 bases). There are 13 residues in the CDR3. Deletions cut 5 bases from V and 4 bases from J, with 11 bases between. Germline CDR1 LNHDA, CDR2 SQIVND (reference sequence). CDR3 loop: CASSWGPAYGYTF. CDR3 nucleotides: TGTGCCAGTAGTTGGGGGCCTGCCTATGGCTACACCTTC.

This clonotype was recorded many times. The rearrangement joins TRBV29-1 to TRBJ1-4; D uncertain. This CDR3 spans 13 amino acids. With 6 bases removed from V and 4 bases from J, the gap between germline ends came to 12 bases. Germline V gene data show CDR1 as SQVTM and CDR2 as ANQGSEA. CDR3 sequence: CSVATRYNEKLFF. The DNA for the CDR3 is TGCAGCGTCGCCACGAGGTATAATGAAAAACTGTTTTTT.

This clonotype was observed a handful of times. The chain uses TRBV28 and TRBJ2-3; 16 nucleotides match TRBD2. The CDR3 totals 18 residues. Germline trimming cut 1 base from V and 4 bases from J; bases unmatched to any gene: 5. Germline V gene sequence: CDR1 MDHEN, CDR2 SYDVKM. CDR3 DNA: TGTGCCAGCAGTTTATTTGGGACTAGCGGGAGGGCCTCAGATACGCAGTATTTT. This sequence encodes CASSLFGTSGRASDTQYF.

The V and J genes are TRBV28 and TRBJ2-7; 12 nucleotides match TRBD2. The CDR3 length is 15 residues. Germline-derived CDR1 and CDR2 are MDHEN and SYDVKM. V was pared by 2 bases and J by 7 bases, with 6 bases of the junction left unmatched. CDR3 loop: CASSLVVGLAGEQYF. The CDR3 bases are TGTGCCAGCAGTTTAGTAGTTGGACTAGCGGGAGAGCAGTACTTC.